This T cell receptor beta chain was documented in a study of shared clonotypes between healthy human individuals. Sequencing used immunoSEQ multiplex PCR; TCRdb keeps in-frame clones, though not all of them. The sample shows roughly 1.4 million clones, approximately 98.5% of them seen only once. This CDR3 spans 16 amino acids. The germline V gene encodes CDR1 SGDLS and CDR2 YYNGEE. After removal of 3 bases from V and 5 bases from J, the junction contained 13 bases not matched to a gene. This TCR derives from a man aged 25-40 years in good health. The sequenced sample consisted of naive CD4+ T cells sorted from blood. Documented subset: CD45RA+ positively selected. The rearrangement joins TRBV9 to TRBJ2-7; 8 bases are a match to TRBD2. CDR3 bases: TGTGCCAGCAGCGCGCTGGGGCAGCGGGAGAGGCACGAGCAGTACTTC. Its protein is CASSALGQRERHEQYF.